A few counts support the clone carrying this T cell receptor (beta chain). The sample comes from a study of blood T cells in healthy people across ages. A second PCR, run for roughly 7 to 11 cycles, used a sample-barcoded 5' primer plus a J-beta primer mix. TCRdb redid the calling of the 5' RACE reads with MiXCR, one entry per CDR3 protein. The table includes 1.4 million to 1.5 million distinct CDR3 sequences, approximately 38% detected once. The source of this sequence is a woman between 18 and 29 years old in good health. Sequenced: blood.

As DNA, the CDR3 is TGTGCCAGCAGCTTAGAGTTGGGGAACACTGAAGCTTTCTTT. This translates into CASSLELGNTEAFF. V usage is TRBV11-2 and J usage is TRBJ1-1; D call uncertain. V gave up 0 bases and J gave up 1 base, with 6 bases separating them. The germline gives CDR1 SGHAT, CDR2 FQNNGV. This CDR3 region has 14 residues. The complete variable domain, with remaining parts taken from reference TRBV11-2 and TRBJ1-1, reads EAGVAQSPRYKIIEKRQSVAFWCNPISGHATLYWYQQILGQGPKLLIQFQNNGVVDDSQLPKDRFSAERLKGVDSTLKIQPAKLEDSAVYLCASSLELGNTEAFFGQGTRLTVV.